This is a list of T cell receptor beta chains from one sample in a study of shared clonotypes between healthy human individuals. Only in-frame clones appear in the TCRdb table, and some are missing; sequencing was by immunoSEQ multiplex PCR. The sample gives approximately 2,200,000 clones, roughly 91% of which show up once; 1.5% to 2% is in the top ten. Sequencing was performed on naive CD8+ T cells from PBMCs. The receptors were sampled from a man between 18 and 35 years old in good health. Some clones in this sample may be carry-over from other donors' samples. Each CDR3 is given with its conserved first and last residue. The order of the fields is clone size, V gene, J gene, D gene, CDR3 DNA, CDR3 protein. The D gene is left open where the match is weak. Rows give clone size only sometimes, using once, few, many, or a class for an expanded clone.

clone size: .
V gene: TRBV10-3
J gene: TRBJ2-3
D gene: TRBD1
CDR3 DNA: TGTGCCATCAGTGAGTCAACAGGGACAGGGGCTACAGATACGCAGTATTTT
CDR3 protein: CAISESTGTGATDTQYF

clone size: .
V gene: TRBV5-8
J gene: TRBJ1-2
D gene: .
CDR3 DNA: TGTGCCAGCAGCTGGGGGTGGCTGGATGGCTACACCTTC
CDR3 protein: CASSWGWLDGYTF

clone size: .
V gene: TRBV7-8
J gene: TRBJ2-5
D gene: TRBD2
CDR3 DNA: TGTGCCAGCAGCTTGCAACTAGCGTACCAAGAGACCCAGTACTTC
CDR3 protein: CASSLQLAYQETQYF

clone size: .
V gene: TRBV7-2
J gene: TRBJ2-7
D gene: TRBD2
CDR3 DNA: TGTGCCAGCAGCTTAGGACTAGCGGGCTCCTACGAGCAGTACTTC
CDR3 protein: CASSLGLAGSYEQYF

clone size: .
V gene: TRBV5-1
J gene: TRBJ2-3
D gene: .
CDR3 DNA: TGCGCCAGCAGCTTGTATAGCGGAACTAGCACAGATACGCAGTATTTT
CDR3 protein: CASSLYSGTSTDTQYF

clone size: .
V gene: TRBV10-3
J gene: TRBJ1-2
D gene: .
CDR3 DNA: TGTGCCATCAGTGAGTCAAAAGGGTCCTCCCTCGGCTACACCTTC
CDR3 protein: CAISESKGSSLGYTF

clone size: .
V gene: TRBV9
J gene: TRBJ2-7
D gene: .
CDR3 DNA: TGTGCCAGCAGCTCCCCGGAACAGGGTCCCGAGCAGTACTTC
CDR3 protein: CASSSPEQGPEQYF

clone size: .
V gene: TRBV11-2
J gene: TRBJ1-2
D gene: .
CDR3 DNA: TGTGCCAGCAGCTTAGACGGGACGGCCTACTCTGGCTACACCTTC
CDR3 protein: CASSLDGTAYSGYTF

clone size: .
V gene: TRBV28
J gene: TRBJ2-5
D gene: .
CDR3 DNA: TGTGCCAGCAGTTTATTCGGGGTACGGGACCAAGAGACCCAGTACTTC
CDR3 protein: CASSLFGVRDQETQYF

clone size: .
V gene: TRBV6-5
J gene: TRBJ2-3
D gene: .
CDR3 DNA: TGTGCCAGCAGTTACGGGGGCCCCCTAGGCACAGATACGCAGTATTTT
CDR3 protein: CASSYGGPLGTDTQYF

clone size: .
V gene: TRBV27
J gene: TRBJ2-2
D gene: TRBD2
CDR3 DNA: TGTGCCAGCAGTTCACGACTAGCGAAGGCCGGGGAGCTGTTTTTT
CDR3 protein: CASSSRLAKAGELFF

clone size: .
V gene: TRBV6-6
J gene: TRBJ2-7
D gene: .
CDR3 DNA: TGTGCCAGCAGTTACCGTCATCGGGAGAGACGCTACGAGCAGTACTTC
CDR3 protein: CASSYRHRERRYEQYF

clone size: .
V gene: TRBV5-1
J gene: TRBJ1-2
D gene: .
CDR3 DNA: TGCGCCAGCAGCTTGGCTTTAGACGGAAACTATGGCTACACCTTC
CDR3 protein: CASSLALDGNYGYTF

clone size: .
V gene: TRBV27
J gene: TRBJ2-5
D gene: .
CDR3 DNA: TGTGCCAGCAGTTTATGGGCAGGGGGGCGCCAAGAGACCCAGTACTTC
CDR3 protein: CASSLWAGGRQETQYF

clone size: .
V gene: TRBV28
J gene: TRBJ2-1
D gene: .
CDR3 DNA: TGTGCCAGCAGTTTAGGTCATTTACTAGCATGGGGCAATGAGCAGTTCTTC
CDR3 protein: CASSLGHLLAWGNEQFF

clone size: .
V gene: TRBV28
J gene: TRBJ1-4
D gene: TRBD1
CDR3 DNA: TGTGCCAGCAGTTTATTCCCAGGGGGTCGAGGGGAAAAACTGTTTTTT
CDR3 protein: CASSLFPGGRGEKLFF

clone size: .
V gene: TRBV19
J gene: TRBJ2-5
D gene: TRBD1
CDR3 DNA: TGTGCCAGCAGTCGGGACAGGGAAGGGGAGACCCAGTACTTC
CDR3 protein: CASSRDREGETQYF

clone size: .
V gene: TRBV28
J gene: TRBJ1-5
D gene: .
CDR3 DNA: TGTGCCAGCAGGGTATTAGGAGGGGTCCAGCCCCAGCATTTT
CDR3 protein: CASRVLGGVQPQHF

clone size: .
V gene: TRBV10-2
J gene: TRBJ1-1
D gene: .
CDR3 DNA: TGCGCCAGCAGTCAGAGGGGGGGGAACACTGAAGCTTTCTTT
CDR3 protein: CASSQRGGNTEAFF

clone size: once
V gene: TRBV7-6
J gene: TRBJ1-5
D gene: .
CDR3 DNA: TGTGCCAGCAGCCTGGATTACGGGCCGGATCAGCCCCAGCATTTT
CDR3 protein: CASSLDYGPDQPQHF

clone size: .
V gene: TRBV10-1
J gene: TRBJ2-3
D gene: TRBD2
CDR3 DNA: TGCGCCAGCAGTGGTGCGGGGCTAGCGGTAGATACGCAGTATTTT
CDR3 protein: CASSGAGLAVDTQYF

clone size: .
V gene: TRBV29-1
J gene: TRBJ2-7
D gene: TRBD2
CDR3 DNA: TGCAGCGCCGCGGGGGGGACCTCCTACGAGCAGTACTTC
CDR3 protein: CSAAGGTSYEQYF

clone size: .
V gene: TRBV28
J gene: TRBJ2-5
D gene: .
CDR3 DNA: TGTGCCAGCAGTTCGGGGGAGTCCTCGTGGGAGACCCAGTACTTC
CDR3 protein: CASSSGESSWETQYF

clone size: .
V gene: TRBV11-3
J gene: TRBJ1-2
D gene: .
CDR3 DNA: TGTGCCAGCACCCGACGGTGCCAGGATCCACCTAACTATGGCTACACCTTC
CDR3 protein: CASTRRCQDPPNYGYTF

clone size: .
V gene: TRBV7-9
J gene: TRBJ2-3
D gene: .
CDR3 DNA: TGTGCCAGCAGCAGCAGCTACACAGATACGCAGTATTTT
CDR3 protein: CASSSSYTDTQYF

clone size: .
V gene: TRBV11-2
J gene: TRBJ1-4
D gene: .
CDR3 DNA: TGTGCCAGCAGCCATCGTACAACTAATGAAAAACTGTTTTTT
CDR3 protein: CASSHRTTNEKLFF

clone size: .
V gene: TRBV28
J gene: TRBJ2-7
D gene: TRBD1
CDR3 DNA: TGTGCCAGCAGGGGGACAGGGGGACCCTACGAGCAGTACTTC
CDR3 protein: CASRGTGGPYEQYF

clone size: .
V gene: TRBV27
J gene: TRBJ2-5
D gene: .
CDR3 DNA: TGTGCCAGCAGTTTAACCCTCCACGGAGAGGAGACCCAGTACTTC
CDR3 protein: CASSLTLHGEETQYF

clone size: .
V gene: TRBV7-9
J gene: TRBJ2-7
D gene: .
CDR3 DNA: TGTGCCAGCAGCCCCCAGCCCGGAGAGCAGTACTTC
CDR3 protein: CASSPQPGEQYF

clone size: .
V gene: TRBV6-4
J gene: TRBJ2-7
D gene: TRBD1
CDR3 DNA: TGTGCCAGCAGTCCCCCTCAGGGGGCCTTTTACGAGCAGTACTTC
CDR3 protein: CASSPPQGAFYEQYF

clone size: .
V gene: TRBV5-4
J gene: TRBJ2-7
D gene: TRBD2
CDR3 DNA: TGTGCCAGCAGCTTTGGGGGGGACTACGAGCAGTACTTC
CDR3 protein: CASSFGGDYEQYF

clone size: .
V gene: TRBV27
J gene: TRBJ1-1
D gene: .
CDR3 DNA: TGTGCCAGCAGCCTACAGGGCACTGAAGCTTTCTTT
CDR3 protein: CASSLQGTEAFF

clone size: .
V gene: TRBV7-9
J gene: TRBJ2-7
D gene: .
CDR3 DNA: TGTGCCAGCAGCCTGAGCGTGACTGGTTACGGCTCCTACGAGCAGTACTTC
CDR3 protein: CASSLSVTGYGSYEQYF

clone size: .
V gene: TRBV5-6
J gene: TRBJ2-7
D gene: TRBD2
CDR3 DNA: TGTGCCAGCAGCGCGCTTAGCGGGAGTCCCAACGAGCAGTACTTC
CDR3 protein: CASSALSGSPNEQYF

clone size: .
V gene: TRBV4-3
J gene: TRBJ2-1
D gene: .
CDR3 DNA: TGCGCCAGCAGCCCCCGAGGGTACAATGAGCAGTTCTTC
CDR3 protein: CASSPRGYNEQFF

clone size: .
V gene: TRBV6-1
J gene: TRBJ2-1
D gene: .
CDR3 DNA: TGTGCCAGCAGGGGAGACAGGTCTACCTACAATGAGCAGTTCTTC
CDR3 protein: CASRGDRSTYNEQFF

clone size: .
V gene: TRBV6-5
J gene: TRBJ2-7
D gene: TRBD2
CDR3 DNA: TGTGCCAGCAGTCCCCCCGGGACTAGCGAGTACGAGCAGTACTTC
CDR3 protein: CASSPPGTSEYEQYF

clone size: once
V gene: TRBV29-1
J gene: TRBJ2-7
D gene: .
CDR3 DNA: TGCAGCGTTGTTGACACCCACCTTTCGGGGACCGAGCAGTACTTC
CDR3 protein: CSVVDTHLSGTEQYF

clone size: .
V gene: TRBV7-6
J gene: TRBJ2-2
D gene: .
CDR3 DNA: TGTGCCAGCAGCTGGGTTACGGGCACCGGGGAGCTGTTTTTT
CDR3 protein: CASSWVTGTGELFF

clone size: .
V gene: TRBV19
J gene: TRBJ1-1
D gene: .
CDR3 DNA: TGTGCCAGTAGTATTCCTTATGGGGCCCCGAACACTGAAGCTTTCTTT
CDR3 protein: CASSIPYGAPNTEAFF

clone size: .
V gene: TRBV4-2
J gene: TRBJ2-7
D gene: .
CDR3 DNA: TGTGCCAGCAGCCAGGGGCTCTCAATCTACGAGCAGTACTTC
CDR3 protein: CASSQGLSIYEQYF

clone size: .
V gene: TRBV14
J gene: TRBJ2-1
D gene: .
CDR3 DNA: TGTGCCAGCAGCCAAGGGGAGTTCCTTCACAATGAGCAGTTCTTC
CDR3 protein: CASSQGEFLHNEQFF

clone size: .
V gene: TRBV19
J gene: TRBJ2-1
D gene: .
CDR3 DNA: TGTGCCAGTAGTATAGTTCCCGGGGGGCTAGTTGATGAGCAGTTCTTC
CDR3 protein: CASSIVPGGLVDEQFF

clone size: .
V gene: TRBV6-5
J gene: TRBJ2-2
D gene: .
CDR3 DNA: TGTGCCAGCAGTTACACCAGGGGCACCGGGGAGCTGTTTTTT
CDR3 protein: CASSYTRGTGELFF

clone size: .
V gene: TRBV5-1
J gene: TRBJ1-1
D gene: .
CDR3 DNA: TGCGCCAGCAGCTTGACCCCGGGGACCACTGAAGCTTTCTTT
CDR3 protein: CASSLTPGTTEAFF

clone size: .
V gene: TRBV28
J gene: TRBJ1-4
D gene: TRBD1
CDR3 DNA: TGTGCCAGCAGTTTCGACAGGGGGGCCGTTGCAACTAATGAAAAACTGTTTTTT
CDR3 protein: CASSFDRGAVATNEKLFF

clone size: .
V gene: TRBV28
J gene: TRBJ2-1
D gene: .
CDR3 DNA: TGTGCCAGCAGCCTCCTTATGGGGGTACGAAATGAGCAGTTCTTC
CDR3 protein: CASSLLMGVRNEQFF

clone size: .
V gene: TRBV18
J gene: TRBJ2-3
D gene: .
CDR3 DNA: TGTGCCAGCTCACCAGAGGCGGAAGATACGCAGTATTTT
CDR3 protein: CASSPEAEDTQYF

clone size: .
V gene: TRBV15
J gene: TRBJ2-3
D gene: .
CDR3 DNA: TGTGCCACCAGCAGAACAGGGACAGATACGCAGTATTTT
CDR3 protein: CATSRTGTDTQYF

clone size: .
V gene: TRBV14
J gene: TRBJ2-7
D gene: .
CDR3 DNA: TGTGCCAGCAGTAAGGGTGTGGGCTCCGAGCAGTACTTC
CDR3 protein: CASSKGVGSEQYF

clone size: .
V gene: TRBV18
J gene: TRBJ2-2
D gene: TRBD1
CDR3 DNA: TGTGCCAGCTCACTTGGCGGGACAGGGGTTTACACCGGGGAGCTGTTTTTT
CDR3 protein: CASSLGGTGVYTGELFF

clone size: .
V gene: TRBV6-4
J gene: TRBJ1-2
D gene: TRBD1
CDR3 DNA: TGTGCCAGCAGTGACTCTATGGCAGGGGGAATTTATCATGGCTACACCTTC
CDR3 protein: CASSDSMAGGIYHGYTF

clone size: .
V gene: TRBV9
J gene: TRBJ2-1
D gene: .
CDR3 DNA: TGTGCCAGCAGCGCCGGAACAAATGAGCAGTTCTTC
CDR3 protein: CASSAGTNEQFF

clone size: .
V gene: TRBV6-5
J gene: TRBJ2-7
D gene: .
CDR3 DNA: TGTGCCAGCAGTTACGACGGGGATAGCTCCTACGAGCAGTACTTC
CDR3 protein: CASSYDGDSSYEQYF

clone size: .
V gene: TRBV5-1
J gene: TRBJ1-1
D gene: .
CDR3 DNA: TGCGCCAGCAGCTTGAGCGGGCGAGCTTTCTTT
CDR3 protein: CASSLSGRAFF

clone size: .
V gene: TRBV2
J gene: TRBJ1-2
D gene: TRBD1
CDR3 DNA: TGTGCCAGTTTTACGCACACAGGGGATGCCTATGGCTACACCTTC
CDR3 protein: CASFTHTGDAYGYTF

clone size: .
V gene: TRBV25-1
J gene: TRBJ2-2
D gene: .
CDR3 DNA: TGTGCCAGCAGTGACTATGCATCCGAGGGGGGCGGGGAGCTGTTTTTT
CDR3 protein: CASSDYASEGGGELFF